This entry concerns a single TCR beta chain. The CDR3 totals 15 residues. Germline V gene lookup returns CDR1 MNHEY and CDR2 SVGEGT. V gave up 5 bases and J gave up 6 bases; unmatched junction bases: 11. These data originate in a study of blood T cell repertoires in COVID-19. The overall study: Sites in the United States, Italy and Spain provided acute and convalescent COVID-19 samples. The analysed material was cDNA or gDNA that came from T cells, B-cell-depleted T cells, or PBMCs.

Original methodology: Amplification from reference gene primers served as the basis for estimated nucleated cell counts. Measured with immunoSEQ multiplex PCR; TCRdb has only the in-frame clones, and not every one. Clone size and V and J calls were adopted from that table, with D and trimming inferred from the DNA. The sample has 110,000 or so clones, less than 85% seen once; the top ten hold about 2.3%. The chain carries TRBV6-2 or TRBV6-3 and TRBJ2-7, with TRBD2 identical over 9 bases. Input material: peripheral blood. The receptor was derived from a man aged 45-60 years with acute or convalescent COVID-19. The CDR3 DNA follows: TGTGCCAGCAGTGCCTCCGGGACTAGCTCGCCCGAGCAGTACTTC. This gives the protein CASSASGTSSPEQYF.